Sequencing of this T cell receptor (beta chain) was carried out in a study of blood T cell repertoires in COVID-19 (dated by TCRdb to the early 2020s). About the study as a whole: Samples covering the acute and convalescent phases of COVID-19 were provided by collaborators in the United States, Italy and Spain. The material from the prospective study consisted of cDNA or gDNA derived from T cells, B-cell-depleted T cells, or PBMCs. Samples were obtained from the ongoing ImmuneRACE study (first 160 participants) and from roughly 1,300 subjects provided by 6 global collaborators. Where HLA class I and class II types were available, the types were taken from metadata supplied by the sample provider, not from assay-based typing. Nearly every sample came with metadata listing a de-identified subject ID, COVID-19 status, age in years and sex. The repertoires were made available in a free public database intended to serve as a resource for research on the immune response to SARS-CoV-2. The dataset comprised deeply sampled blood TCRbeta repertoires from subjects exposed to, actively infected with, or recovered from COVID-19. Overall study outcomes, separate from this receptor: The quantity of clinical and demographic metadata differed by source and by participant and was supplied without curation.

The CDR3 holds 14 amino acids from the cysteine to the phenylalanine. Solely the CDR3 DNA is kept, with 42 bases framed from the first base. V gives up 9 bases and J gives up 7 bases, and the segment between their germline ends measures 19 bases. Taken from the germline V gene (reference sequence), the CDR1 and CDR2 loops are LNHNV and YYDKDF. Participants in the prospective study were enrolled through a virtual design, were aged roughly 18 to 100 years, and lived in 24 United States geographic areas. To assign participants to cohorts, the prospective study relied on clinical history that participants themselves reported in a screening survey and a study questionnaire. Recovered participants in ImmuneRACE Cohort 3 were defined by two consecutive negative NP/OP PCR tests, clearance by a healthcare professional, or resolution of symptoms. In the prospective study, mobile phlebotomists collected whole blood, serum and a nasopharyngeal or oropharyngeal swab from each participant. Prospective study participants could optionally give additional blood draws and questionnaires over a roughly 2-month period. Blood samples from the prospective study were shipped frozen or at room temperature prior to DNA extraction.

This clone appeared a few times. It has no known antigen specificity. Qualities for individual bases were not recorded, and no much larger clone is one base off. The immunoSEQ Assay, a bias-controlled multiplex PCR, was used to amplify TCRbeta CDR3 regions from genomic DNA. On the study's bioinformatics: Within the assay, amplification of reference gene primers was used to estimate how many nucleated cells each sample contained. Sequence reads were collapsed and filtered to measure the absolute abundance of every unique TCRbeta CDR3 rearrangement. For each sample, productive Simpson clonality was calculated as the square root of Simpson's diversity index across productive rearrangements. This is the immuneACCESS table as TCRdb keeps it, with only in-frame sequences that have V and J called. A part of the clones is gone; compared with another copy, unresolved V genes explain less than half, and the rest is unexplained. That table supplies the V and J calls and clone size; D and trimming were determined from the DNA. Across this sample there are a few hundred thousand clones, with 70% to 90% seen only once. Less than 4.5% of the sample comes from the top ten.

The V gene is TRBV15 and the J gene is TRBJ2-1; the D gene is perhaps TRBD1, from 5 matching bases. Sequencing was carried out using PBMCs or T cells enriched from blood (not recorded which). The TCR comes from a man aged 25-40 years who had recovered from COVID-19. The CDR3 loop reads CATTLRRAGNEQFF. In nucleotide form, the sequence is TGTGCCACGACCTTACGCCGCGCAGGGAATGAGCAGTTCTTC.